This T cell receptor (beta chain) is from a study of cytomegalovirus exposure and HLA in healthy donors. Study information: There were approximately 85 million unique TCRs (from HLA-typed donors) in an early data release. The study, taken as a whole, reports: Roughly even sequencing depth across donors was the assumption behind the presence/absence analyses. Analysis was performed later, and it showed HLA-associated TCR beta chains to be more clonally expanded than equally common others.

Amplification used 60 Vbeta primers and 13 Jbeta primers. Clones were sequenced by immunoSEQ multiplex PCR, and TCRdb holds only the in-frame ones, with some missing. The sample records some 170,000 clones, about three quarters being singletons. The CDR3 has 14 amino acids. In germline, CDR1 is SNHLY, CDR2 FYNNEI. V gave up 6 bases and J gave up 1 base; unmatched junction bases: 5. Remarks on this clone: Its antigen is undetermined.

V usage is TRBV2 and J usage is TRBJ2-5; TRBD1 aligns across 7 bases. This clonotype was obtained from a man aged 18 to 30 in good health and CMV-seropositive. Material for sequencing was PBMCs. CDR3 loop: CASRRRQGQETQYF. CDR3 sequence (DNA): TGTGCCAGCAGGAGGCGACAGGGCCAAGAGACCCAGTACTTC. Drawing the rest from reference TRBV2 and TRBJ2-5, the complete variable domain is EPEVTQTPSHQVTQMGQEVILRCVPISNHLYFYWYRQILGQKVEFLVSFYNNEISEKSEIFDDQFSVERPDGSNFTLKIRSTKLEDSAMYFCASRRRQGQETQYFGPGTRLLVL.